A single sample gave rise to the 5 T cell receptor beta chains below, sequenced in a study of T-cell memory formation after mild COVID-19. TCRdb ran MiXCR on the 5' RACE reads and lists one entry per CDR3 protein. In the table there are roughly 450,000 distinct CDR3 sequences, approximately 18% of which are singletons. Sequencing used PBMCs or a T cell subset sorted from them (not recorded which). Receptors originate from a man younger than 35 who had mild COVID-19 (a few samples of this study predate the infection). Cell type and time point are not known.

This chain connects TRBV6-5 to TRBJ2-7, with D hard to call. Per germline, CDR1 MNHEY and CDR2 SVGAGI. With 8 bases removed from V and 6 bases from J, the gap between germline ends came to 23 bases. This CDR3 contains 15 residues. The CDR3 bases are TGTGCCAGCTGGTCGCTGAGCCGGAGTATCGGCGAGCAGTACTTC. Its translation is CASWSLSRSIGEQYF.

Only a few counts were recorded for this clonotype. The chain combines TRBV12-3 or TRBV12-4 with TRBJ1-2; D possibly corresponds to TRBD1 (5 bases). V lost 5 bases to trimming and J lost 4 bases, with 14 bases between them. This CDR3 has 14 residues. CDR3 in DNA: TGTGCCAGCAGTATAAGGGGCTACGGCTATGGCTACACCTTC. It is translated as CASSIRGYGYGYTF.

This clonotype was detected only a few times. The chain employs TRBV12-3 or TRBV12-4 and TRBJ2-3, with D hard to call. There are 11 residues in the CDR3. The germline V and J ends were trimmed by 6 bases and 5 bases, with 6 bases remaining between them. CDR3 sequence (DNA): TGTGCCAGCAGCACTGGAGATACGCAGTATTTT. This sequence encodes CASSTGDTQYF.

Only a few counts were recorded for this clonotype. The chain couples TRBV6-2 or TRBV6-3 to TRBJ1-5; 10 bases fit TRBD1. The trim removed 9 bases at V and 5 bases at J, leaving 10 bases unmatched. This CDR3 contains 15 residues. Germline CDR1 MNHEY, CDR2 SVGEGT. The CDR3 is CASRSMTGGDQPQHF. The CDR3 nucleotides read TGTGCCAGTCGATCGATGACAGGGGGCGATCAGCCCCAGCATTTT.

The CDR3 DNA sequence: TGCAGCGTTGGCATGCAGGGAAAGGATCAGCCCCAGCATTTT. Amino acids: CSVGMQGKDQPQHF. The chain employs TRBV29-1 and TRBJ1-5; the D gene is possibly TRBD1 (5 bases). The length of the CDR3 is 14 residues. The germline V and J ends were trimmed by 4 bases and 5 bases, with 15 bases remaining between them. In germline, CDR1 is SQVTM, CDR2 ANQGSEA.